Shown below are 15 T cell receptor beta chains from a single sample sequenced in a study of blood T cells in healthy people across ages. Then a second PCR, running roughly 7 to 11 cycles, was carried out with a sample-barcoded 5' primer and a J-beta primer mix. One entry per CDR3 protein, called by TCRdb with MiXCR from the 5' RACE reads. Of 900,000 to 950,000 distinct CDR3 sequences in the sample, under 35% were seen once. The same specimen was also included in a second study, on T cells of mothers and their children.

Sequences were obtained from blood. Receptors were obtained from a woman in her thirties or forties in good health.

V usage is TRBV7-9 and J usage is TRBJ2-1; 7 bases align to TRBD2. The germline V gene has CDR1 SEHNR and CDR2 FQNEAQ (reference sequence). The CDR3 loop spans 16 amino acids. The junction had 12 bases not matched to a gene; V was cut back by 5 bases and J by 5 bases. The CDR3: CASSLEPGLPHNEQFF. Here the CDR3 DNA reads TGTGCCAGCAGCCTCGAACCGGGACTACCTCACAATGAGCAGTTCTTC.

The V gene is TRBV6-1, the J gene TRBJ2-1; no clear D. Germline CDR1 MNHNS, CDR2 SASEGT. This CDR3 has 16 residues. V lost 1 base and J 0 bases, leaving 10 bases between the germline ends. The CDR3 spells CASSEGLTLSYNEQFF. The CDR3 DNA sequence: TGTGCCAGCAGTGAAGGTCTTACCCTCTCCTACAATGAGCAGTTCTTC.

The sample holds many counts of this clonotype. The J gene is TRBJ2-3, the V gene TRBV7-2; the D is unclear. In germline, CDR1 is SGHTA, CDR2 FQGNSA. This CDR3 comprises 12 residues. V gave up 5 bases and J gave up 4 bases, with 7 bases separating them. The CDR3 DNA reads as TGTGCCAGCAGCCTGTTCGCAGATACGCAGTATTTT. Residues: CASSLFADTQYF.

The chain couples TRBV18 to TRBJ1-2; 11 bases are a match to TRBD1. Germline V gives CDR1 KGHSH, CDR2 LQKENI. The CDR3 spans 15 residues. V lost 0 bases and J lost 4; bases outside the gene matches: 1. The DNA of the CDR3 is TGTGCCAGCTCACCACCGGGGACAGGGGGCTATGGCTACACCTTC. Protein: CASSPPGTGGYGYTF.

This clonotype was detected a few times. The V gene is TRBV5-1, the J gene TRBJ2-5; perhaps TRBD1 as D (6 bases). V dropped 4 bases and J dropped 2 bases, with 15 bases sitting between them. CDR1 is SGHRS, CDR2 YFSETQ, per germline. The CDR3 loop spans 15 amino acids. This CDR3 is CASSQQPGQQETQYF. CDR3 coding DNA: TGCGCCAGCAGCCAACAACCGGGACAACAAGAGACCCAGTACTTC.

The chain links TRBV29-1 to TRBJ1-3, with 8 bases fitting TRBD1. The CDR3 loop spans 16 amino acids. J was trimmed by 3 bases and V by 0 bases; bases with no gene match: 7. CDR1 is SQVTM and CDR2 is ANQGSEA in the germline V gene. The CDR3 sequence: CSVEEGQGARGNTIYF. CDR3 nucleotide sequence: TGCAGCGTTGAAGAGGGGCAGGGGGCGCGTGGAAACACCATATATTTT.

V is TRBV6-2 or TRBV6-3 and J is TRBJ2-1; D may be TRBD2 (5 bases). Germline assignment: CDR1 MNHEY and CDR2 SVGEGT. CDR3 length: 18 residues. Between the trimmed V and J ends, which lost 3 bases and 0 bases, there was a span of 18 bases. As DNA, the CDR3 is TGTGCCAGCAGTTATCAAGAGGAGGCCCTGAGCTCCTACAATGAGCAGTTCTTC. It encodes CASSYQEEALSSYNEQFF.

V is TRBV7-2 and J is TRBJ2-7; D may be TRBD2 (6 bases). This CDR3 comprises 13 residues. V was clipped by 4 bases and J by 4 bases, with 11 bases between them. Looked up from germline, CDR1 is SGHTA and CDR2 is FQGNSA. CDR3 region: CASSSAGRYEQYF. For the CDR3, the DNA is TGTGCCAGCAGCTCTGCGGGGCGGTACGAGCAGTACTTC.

The chain is built from TRBV28 and TRBJ1-5; 9 nucleotides agree with TRBD1. Per germline, CDR1 MDHEN and CDR2 SYDVKM. This CDR3 comprises 15 residues. The trim removed 6 bases at V and 5 bases at J, leaving 8 bases unmatched. In DNA form, the CDR3 reads TGTGCCAGCAGATACAGGGGGCAGGATTATCAGCCCCAGCATTTT. This encodes CASRYRGQDYQPQHF.

This clonotype was counted at least ten times. This chain links TRBV20-1 with TRBJ2-1, with D maybe TRBD1 (5 bases). This CDR3 region has 15 residues. Germline loops: CDR1 DFQATT, CDR2 SNEGSKA (reference sequence). V lost 0 bases, J lost 6 bases, and 15 bases lay in between. In nucleotides, the CDR3 is TGCAGTGCTAGAGAAGGATTCCTTGGGGCCAATGAGCAGTTCTTC. As protein: CSAREGFLGANEQFF.

V and J are TRBV7-2 and TRBJ2-5, with 12 bases aligning to TRBD2. CDR3 length: 16 amino acids. Germline CDR1 reads SGHTA; CDR2 reads FQGNSA. J lost 4 bases, V lost 0 bases, and 3 bases had no gene match. DNA for the CDR3: TGTGCCAGCAGCTTAGCCGGACTAGCGGGGAGAGAGACCCAGTACTTC. Amino acid sequence: CASSLAGLAGRETQYF.

The V call is TRBV12-3 or TRBV12-4, the J call TRBJ1-2; possible D gene TRBD1, 5 bases. This CDR3 is built from 13 residues. V gave up 4 bases and J gave up 8 bases, with 14 bases separating them. The CDR3 sequence is CASSSQGLGGYTF. CDR3 coding DNA: TGTGCCAGCAGTTCCCAGGGTTTGGGGGGCTACACCTTC.

This rearrangement joins TRBV20-1 to TRBJ1-1; D unclear. CDR3 length: 13 residues. V was pared by 3 bases and J by 4 bases, with 12 bases between. Germline loops: CDR1 DFQATT, CDR2 SNEGSKA (reference sequence). The CDR3 sequence is CSASMGSSTEAFF. The DNA for the CDR3 is TGCAGTGCTAGCATGGGTTCTAGCACTGAAGCTTTCTTT.

This clonotype appeared many times. This sequence joins TRBV7-2 and TRBJ1-1; D might be TRBD1 (6 bases). Germline assignment: CDR1 SGHTA and CDR2 FQGNSA. The CDR3 sequence is 15 residues long. Trimming removed 5 bases at V and 1 base at J, with 14 bases between. The chain's CDR3 is CASSPPGGRNTEAFF. As DNA, the CDR3 is TGTGCCAGCAGCCCCCCGGGGGGCCGGAACACTGAAGCTTTCTTT. Filled out from reference TRBV7-2 and TRBJ1-1, the complete variable domain reads GAGVSQSPSNKVTEKGKDVELRCDPISGHTALYWYRQSLGQGLEFLIYFQGNSAPDKSGLPSDRFSAERTGGSVSTLTIQRTQQEDSAVYLCASSPPGGRNTEAFFGQGTRLTVV.

Many counts were recorded for this clonotype. The CDR3 spells CASSPGQGSVTQYF. CDR3 coding DNA: TGTGCCAGCAGCCCCGGACAGGGGTCAGTGACCCAGTACTTC. The rearrangement uses TRBV7-2 and TRBJ2-5; 9 positions match TRBD1. V shed 5 bases and J 7 bases; nucleotides not matched to a gene: 8. Per germline, CDR1 SGHTA and CDR2 FQGNSA. This CDR3 has 14 amino acids.